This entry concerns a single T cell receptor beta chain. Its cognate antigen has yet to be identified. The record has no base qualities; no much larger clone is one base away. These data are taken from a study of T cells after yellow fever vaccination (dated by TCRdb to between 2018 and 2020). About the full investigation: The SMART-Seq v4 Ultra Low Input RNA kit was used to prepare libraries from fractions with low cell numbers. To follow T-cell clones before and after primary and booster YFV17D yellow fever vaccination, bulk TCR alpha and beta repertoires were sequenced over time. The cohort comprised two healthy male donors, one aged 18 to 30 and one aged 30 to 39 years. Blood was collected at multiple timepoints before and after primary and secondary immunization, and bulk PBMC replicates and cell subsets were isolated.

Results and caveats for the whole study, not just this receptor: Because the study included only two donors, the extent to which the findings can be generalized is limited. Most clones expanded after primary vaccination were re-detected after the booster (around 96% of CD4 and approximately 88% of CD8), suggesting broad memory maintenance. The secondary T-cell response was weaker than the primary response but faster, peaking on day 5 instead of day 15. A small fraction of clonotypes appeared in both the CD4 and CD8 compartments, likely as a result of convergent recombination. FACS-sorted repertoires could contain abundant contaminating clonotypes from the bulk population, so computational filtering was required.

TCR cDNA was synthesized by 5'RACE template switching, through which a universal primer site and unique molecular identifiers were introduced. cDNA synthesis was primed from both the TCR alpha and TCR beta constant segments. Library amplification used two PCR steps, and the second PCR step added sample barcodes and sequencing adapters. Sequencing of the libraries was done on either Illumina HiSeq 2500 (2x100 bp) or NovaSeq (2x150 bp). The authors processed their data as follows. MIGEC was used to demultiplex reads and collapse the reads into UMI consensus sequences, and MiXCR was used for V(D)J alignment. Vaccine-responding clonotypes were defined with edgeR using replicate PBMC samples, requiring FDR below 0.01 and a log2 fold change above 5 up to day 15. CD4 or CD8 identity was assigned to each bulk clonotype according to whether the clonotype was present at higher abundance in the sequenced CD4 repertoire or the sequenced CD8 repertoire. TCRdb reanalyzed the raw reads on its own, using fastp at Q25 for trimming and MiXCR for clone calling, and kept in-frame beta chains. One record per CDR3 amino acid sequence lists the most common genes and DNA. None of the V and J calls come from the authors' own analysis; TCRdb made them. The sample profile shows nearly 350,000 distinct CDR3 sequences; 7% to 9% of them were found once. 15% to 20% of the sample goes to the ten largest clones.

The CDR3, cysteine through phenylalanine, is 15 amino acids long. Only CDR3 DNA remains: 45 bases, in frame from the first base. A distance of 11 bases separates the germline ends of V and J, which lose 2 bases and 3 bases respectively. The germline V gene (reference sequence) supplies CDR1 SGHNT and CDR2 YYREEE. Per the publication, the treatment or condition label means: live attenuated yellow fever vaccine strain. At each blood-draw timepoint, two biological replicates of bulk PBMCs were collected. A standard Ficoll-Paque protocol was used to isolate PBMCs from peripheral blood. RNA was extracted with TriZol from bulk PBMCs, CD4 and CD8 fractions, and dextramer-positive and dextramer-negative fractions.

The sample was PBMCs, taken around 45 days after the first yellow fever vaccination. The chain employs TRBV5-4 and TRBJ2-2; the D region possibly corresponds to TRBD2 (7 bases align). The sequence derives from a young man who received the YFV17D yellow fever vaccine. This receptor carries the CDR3 CASSFGGPYTGELFF. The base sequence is TGTGCCAGCAGCTTCGGGGGGCCTTACACCGGGGAGCTGTTTTTT.